This paragraph reports one T cell receptor beta chain. In this sample, this clone turned up once. The antigen this receptor binds is unknown. No base quality values were provided; no much bigger clone lies one nucleotide off. Trimming takes 0 bases from V and 5 bases from J, and the germline ends sit 8 bases apart. From the cysteine through the phenylalanine, the CDR3 covers 13 amino acids. The retained sequence is limited to the CDR3, 39 bases, with the frame set at the first base. CDR1 and CDR2 (SGDLS, YYNGEE) derive from the germline V gene. Each collaborating institution followed its own protocols to collect whole blood in K2EDTA tubes. For TCRbeta analysis, collaborator samples were shipped as frozen whole blood, as isolated PBMCs, or as DNA extracted from either sample type. This sample is drawn from a study of blood T cell repertoires in COVID-19 (dated by TCRdb to the early 2020s). Broadly, across the study: Samples covering the acute and convalescent phases of COVID-19 were provided by collaborators in the United States, Italy and Spain. Where available, HLA class I and class II types were obtained from metadata supplied by the sample provider rather than from assay-based typing. Subjects who had been exposed to COVID-19, were actively infected with it, or had recovered from it provided the deeply sampled blood TCRbeta repertoires that made up the dataset. A freely available public database, intended as a resource for researchers studying the immune response to SARS-CoV-2, is where the repertoires were released. The samples were drawn from the first 160 participants of the ongoing ImmuneRACE study and from 1,254 subjects provided by 6 global collaborators. Nearly every sample came with metadata listing a de-identified subject ID, COVID-19 status, age in years and sex. The prospective study material was composed of cDNA or gDNA derived from T cells, B-cell-depleted T cells, or PBMCs. The investigation overall reported the following: How much clinical and demographic metadata was included differed by source and by participant, and the metadata was provided uncurated.

The immunoSEQ Assay, a bias-controlled multiplex PCR, was used to amplify TCRbeta CDR3 regions from genomic DNA. In the original analysis: Nucleated cell counts per sample were estimated from amplification of reference gene primers within the assay. To quantify the absolute abundance of each unique TCRbeta CDR3 rearrangement, sequence reads were collapsed and filtered. For each sample, productive Simpson clonality was calculated as the square root of Simpson's diversity index across productive rearrangements. TCRdb took this table from immuneACCESS and kept in-frame rearrangements with V and J called. Such tables lack part of the clones; where checked against another copy, unresolved V genes explain under half of the gap, and the rest is unexplained. The V and J calls and the clone size are those of that table, but D and trimming were determined from the DNA. The sample table holds 450,000 to 500,000 clones, of which around 85% were seen once. The top ten clones comprise roughly 3.2% of the sample.

The sequenced sample consisted of peripheral blood. This receptor was taken from a human donor in a cohort sampled during active COVID-19. The rearranged chain carries TRBV9 and TRBJ1-1, with the D gene not clear enough to name. The CDR3: CASSVGGMTEAFF. The base sequence is TGTGCCAGCAGCGTAGGCGGGATGACTGAAGCTTTCTTT.